This T cell receptor beta chain was profiled in a study of tumor-infiltrating lymphocytes in primary liver carcinoma. Making TCR beta cDNA involved 400 to 600 ng total RNA and a constant-region primer. Three-round nested multiplex PCR performed with slightly modified ARM-PCR produced the TCR beta libraries. The first two PCR rounds used TRBV1-TRBV30 forward primers with a C-beta reverse primer, approximately 11 cycles each. TCRdb re-called the multiplex PCR reads with MiXCR, one entry per CDR3 protein. This repertoire shows around 81,000 distinct CDR3 sequences, over 55% found once; its top ten account for roughly 15%. Between about 18 and 33 mg of unsorted bulk tissue served as the source from which RNA and DNA were co-extracted. The count of this clonotype is one. The ends were cut back, 8 bases at V and 8 bases at J, with 17 bases in the middle. The CDR3 extends over 13 amino acids. The germline gives CDR1 SGHRS, CDR2 YFSETQ.

The sequenced sample was liver tumor tissue from sampling region 4. Subset denoted: tumor region T4, right-lateral pole. The J gene is TRBJ2-1, the V gene TRBV5-1; D is perhaps TRBD2 (6 bases). This TCR derives from an older woman with primary liver carcinoma and hepatitis B virus infection. CDR3 nucleotides: TGCGCCAGAAGTTTGGCGGGACTTTATGAGCAGTTCTTC. It specifies CARSLAGLYEQFF.